This T cell receptor (beta chain) comes out of a study of identical twins. TCRdb redid the calling of the 5' RACE reads with MiXCR, one entry per CDR3 protein. Counted here are hundreds of thousands of distinct CDR3 sequences, more than 9% occurring once; the ten biggest clones make up under 2%. This CDR3 region has 14 residues. Per germline, CDR1 SGHRS and CDR2 YFSETQ. The V end lost 3 bases, the J end lost 5 bases, and 15 bases lay between the germline ends. These data also formed part of another study, on yellow fever vaccine responses in identical twins.

This clonotype was sampled from a woman under 30 in good health. The sample taken for sequencing was PBMCs. V gene TRBV5-1 combines with J gene TRBJ2-7; the D gene is possibly TRBD1 (5 bases). CDR3 sequence: CASSWGIGVDEQYF. Written as DNA, the CDR3 is TGCGCCAGCAGCTGGGGAATAGGGGTTGACGAGCAGTACTTC.